The 2 T cell receptor beta chains reported below all come from one sample, sequenced in a study of graft-versus-host responses after intestinal transplantation. These receptors have no known antigen. Using immunoSEQ multiplex PCR, the repertoire was profiled, and TCRdb retains in-frame clones only, with some absent. The table has under 150,000 clones, over 75% seen once. The specimen was unstimulated CD4+ T cells sorted from spleen or lymph node cells, collected before intestinal transplant. These receptors were obtained from a human donor who received an intestinal transplant.

For this clone: Other DNA variants within this sample encode the same CDR3. CDR3 sequence (DNA): TGTGCCAGCAGCCCGGACAGGGACTATGGCTACACCTTC. Encoded protein: CASSPDRDYGYTF. The chain combines TRBV28 with TRBJ1-2, with TRBD1 matching 8 bases. After removal of 6 bases from V and 3 bases from J, the junction contained 3 bases not matched to a gene. Germline values: CDR1 MDHEN, CDR2 SYDVKM. The CDR3 is made up of 13 amino acids.

The chain combines TRBV28 with TRBJ2-1; D unclear. The germline V gene encodes CDR1 MDHEN and CDR2 SYDVKM. CDR3 size: 16 residues. V was pared by 0 bases and J by 0 bases, with 9 bases between. In DNA, the CDR3 is TGTGCCAGCAGTTTATGGGCGGCCCTCTCCTACAATGAGCAGTTCTTC. Amino acids: CASSLWAALSYNEQFF.